What follows are 19 T cell receptor beta chains derived from one specimen sequenced in a study of B cell selection in AIRE deficiency. Conventional CD4 T cells were sorted as CD4+CD127+ cells. Sequencing used immunoSEQ multiplex PCR; TCRdb keeps in-frame clones, though not all of them. The profile shows roughly 25,000 clones, about 96% of them singletons. Sequencing input: conventional CD4+ T cells sorted from PBMCs. All receptors come from a human donor with AIRE deficiency.

This clone came up a few times. The chain employs TRBV6-4 and TRBJ1-1, with D possibly matching TRBD1 (5 bases). Trimming shortened V by 6 bases and J by 6 bases, and 14 bases separated the two germline ends. This CDR3 is built from 13 residues. Germline V gene data show CDR1 as MRHNA and CDR2 as SNTAGT. The DNA for the CDR3 is TGTGCCAGCAGCCGAGACGGGGGTTCTGAAGCTTTCTTT. Translation gives CASSRDGGSEAFF.

This chain joins TRBV11-2 and TRBJ2-3, with D possibly called TRBD1 or TRBD2 (5 bases each). The CDR3 totals 13 residues. V lost 5 bases and J 8 bases, leaving 14 bases between the germline ends. The germline CDR1 and CDR2 sequences are SGHAT and FQNNGV. The CDR3 loop reads CASSPAGASTQYF. The CDR3 DNA sequence: TGTGCCAGCAGCCCCGCCGGGGCGTCTACGCAGTATTTT.

The rearrangement joins TRBV18 to TRBJ2-5; D might be TRBD2 (5 bases). Germline V gives CDR1 KGHSH, CDR2 LQKENI. Trimming cost V 3 bases and J 4 bases, with 21 bases left between them. The CDR3 loop spans 17 amino acids. The CDR3 DNA sequence: TGTGCCAGCTCACCTCTCGGGCCGGGATCCAGCGGAGAGACCCAGTACTTC. Amino acids: CASSPLGPGSSGETQYF. The full variable domain, with the rest looked up from reference TRBV18 and TRBJ2-5, is NAGVMQNPRHLVRRRGQEARLRCSPMKGHSHVYWYRQLPEEGLKFMVYLQKENIIDESGMPKERFSAEFPKEGPSILRIQQVVRGDSAAYFCASSPLGPGSSGETQYFGPGTRLLVL.

This chain joins TRBV29-1 and TRBJ1-1; D unresolved. Per the germline V gene, CDR1 is SQVTM and CDR2 is ANQGSEA. This CDR3 contains 13 residues. V dropped 5 bases and J dropped 3 bases, with 13 bases sitting between them. CDR3 DNA sequence: TGCAGCGTTCGGTCCTGGAGGGACACTGAAGCTTTCTTT. It specifies CSVRSWRDTEAFF.

The chain carries TRBV9 and TRBJ1-2, with 8 bases aligning to TRBD1. Trimming cost V 4 bases and J 6 bases; bases outside gene matches: 11. Germline assignment: CDR1 SGDLS and CDR2 YYNGEE. CDR3 size: 15 residues. The CDR3 loop is CASSTTQGGTNGYTF. The CDR3 nucleotides are TGTGCCAGCAGCACAACACAGGGGGGGACGAATGGCTACACCTTC.

The genes are TRBV20-1 and TRBJ1-1; D uncertain. The CDR3 contains 10 residues. The V gene's germline CDR1 is DFQATT and CDR2 SNEGSKA (reference sequence). V was pared by 5 bases and J by 4 bases, with 5 bases between. CDR3 amino acids: CSADATEAFF. The CDR3 nucleotides read TGCAGTGCTGACGCCACTGAAGCTTTCTTT.

The chain couples TRBV7-3 to TRBJ2-3, with 12 nucleotides matching TRBD2. V lost 1 base and J lost 4; bases outside the gene matches: 3. CDR1 and CDR2 from the germline V gene are SGHTA and FQGTGA. The CDR3 totals 16 residues. This CDR3 reads CASSLMTSGRPDTQYF. In nucleotides, the CDR3 is TGTGCCAGCAGCTTAATGACTAGCGGGAGACCAGATACGCAGTATTTT.

This chain joins TRBV27 and TRBJ1-6; D uncertain. This CDR3 region has 15 residues. V was clipped by 3 bases and J by 5 bases, with 11 bases between them. Germline V lookup: CDR1 MNHEY, CDR2 SMNVEV (reference sequence). CDR3 sequence reads: CASSLGSVNNSPLHF. CDR3 in DNA: TGTGCCAGCAGTTTGGGATCCGTTAATAATTCACCCCTCCACTTT.

J is TRBJ2-4 and V is TRBV4-1; possibly TRBD1 for D (5 bases). V dropped 1 base and J dropped 1 base, with 17 bases sitting between them. CDR3 length: 18 residues. Germline loops: CDR1 MGHRA, CDR2 YSYEKL. In nucleotides, the CDR3 is TGCGCCAGCAGCCAAGGCCTGGCAGGGATCGCGGCCAAAAACATTCAGTACTTC. Translating gives CASSQGLAGIAAKNIQYF.

The V and J genes are TRBV5-4 and TRBJ2-5; 7 bases align to TRBD1. The CDR3 runs to 16 residues. Germline assignment: CDR1 SGHNT and CDR2 YYREEE (reference sequence). The V and J ends lost 1 base and 5 bases, in that order; junction bases with no gene match: 11. The CDR3 sequence is CASSLRTGTIVETQYF. CDR3 bases: TGTGCCAGCAGCTTGAGGACAGGTACTATAGTGGAGACCCAGTACTTC.

The V and J genes are TRBV7-6 and TRBJ2-1; D uncertain. V gave up 1 base and J gave up 9 bases, with 4 bases separating them. The CDR3 covers 11 residues. Germline values: CDR1 SGHVS, CDR2 FNYEAQ. Here the CDR3 DNA reads TGTGCCAGCAGCTTAGACGCTGAGCAGTTCTTC. It codes for CASSLDAEQFF.

The chain has TRBV6-1 and TRBJ1-5; TRBD1 matches at 10 bases. The V segment lost 3 bases and the J segment 2 bases; nucleotides outside the gene matches: 7. In germline, CDR1 is MNHNS, CDR2 SASEGT. The CDR3 is 17 residues long. The CDR3: CASSDPRGQGRNQPQHF. CDR3 coding DNA: TGTGCCAGCAGTGATCCCCGGGGACAGGGGCGCAATCAGCCCCAGCATTTT.

The CDR3 is CASSLFPGTSGKEQYF. The CDR3 nucleotides are TGTGCCAGCAGTTTATTCCCGGGGACTAGCGGGAAAGAACAGTACTTC. The chain couples TRBV27 to TRBJ2-7; 13 bases fit TRBD2. Germline V gene data show CDR1 as MNHEY and CDR2 as SMNVEV (reference sequence). This CDR3 contains 16 residues. With V trimmed by 1 base and J by 10 bases, 10 bases remained unmatched.

The genes are TRBV5-5 and TRBJ2-3; the D call may be TRBD1 or TRBD2 (6 bases each). CDR3 length: 16 residues. Deletions cut 2 bases from V and 1 base from J, with 14 bases between. Germline CDR1 SGHKS, CDR2 YYEKEE (reference sequence). The CDR3 region is CASSFRAEGGTDTQYF. CDR3 nucleotide sequence: TGTGCCAGCAGCTTCCGAGCGGAGGGGGGCACAGATACGCAGTATTTT.

The DNA for the CDR3 is TGTGCCAGCAGCTCCTATTACACTGAAGCTTTCTTT. The encoded protein is CASSSYYTEAFF. V usage is TRBV7-2 and J usage is TRBJ1-1; no definite D call. CDR1 and CDR2 from the germline V gene are SGHTA and FQGNSA. Trimming cost V 4 bases and J 3 bases, with 6 bases left between them. This CDR3 contains 12 residues.

The chain joins TRBV30 to TRBJ1-4; 9 nucleotides align to TRBD1. This CDR3 is built from 14 residues. The ends lost 6 bases at V and 7 bases at J; junction bases unmatched: 9. Germline V gene data show CDR1 as GTSNPN and CDR2 as SVGIG (reference sequence). CDR3 protein: CACQPQGASEKLFF. CDR3 sequence (DNA): TGTGCCTGCCAACCACAGGGGGCGAGTGAAAAACTGTTTTTT.

The V and J genes are TRBV29-1 and TRBJ1-2, with 10 bases fitting TRBD1. The CDR3 spans 20 residues. Germline values: CDR1 SQVTM, CDR2 ANQGSEA. The V segment lost 7 bases and the J segment 4 bases; nucleotides outside the gene matches: 27. CDR3 nucleotide sequence: TGCAGCGCAGTAGAGTGGGACAGGGGATTCGGGAGGACCGCAGGCTATGGCTACACCTTC. It yields the protein CSAVEWDRGFGRTAGYGYTF.

The chain joins TRBV6-6 to TRBJ1-2; 9 bases map to TRBD1. The CDR3 is 15 residues long. The germline CDR1 and CDR2 sequences are MNHNY and SVGAGI (reference sequence). With V trimmed by 4 bases and J by 8 bases, 11 bases remained unmatched. The CDR3 reads CASSSAGTGILGYTF. The CDR3 nucleotides are TGTGCCAGCAGTTCGGCCGGGACAGGGATCCTGGGCTACACCTTC.

The rearrangement links TRBV28 to TRBJ2-3, with 10 bases fitting TRBD1. Germline CDR1 MDHEN, CDR2 SYDVKM. After removal of 7 bases from V and 3 bases from J, the junction contained 7 bases not matched to a gene. CDR3 length equals 15 residues. CDR3 bases: TGTGCCAGCACCAAGCCGGGACAGGGGACAGATACGCAGTATTTT. Its translation: CASTKPGQGTDTQYF.